This T cell receptor beta chain comes out of a study of HIV-infected patients and healthy controls. From the 5' RACE reads, TCRdb called clonotypes with MiXCR, one entry per CDR3 protein. The profile covers about 17,000 distinct CDR3 sequences, with roughly 15% appearing a single time and around 24% taken by the ten largest. Per the germline V gene, CDR1 is SGHDN and CDR2 is FVKESK. The V and J ends lost 4 bases and 3 bases respectively, with 9 bases between them. CDR3 length equals 13 residues. Input material: CD8+ T cells from blood. This sequence was found in a human donor in good health. The chain couples TRBV14 to TRBJ2-5; D gene ambiguous. DNA for the CDR3: TGTGCCAGCAGCCCGCGGTTAGAAGAGACCCAGTACTTC. This encodes CASSPRLEETQYF.